This T cell receptor beta chain was identified in a study of chemoradiotherapy in HPV16-positive cancers. V gave up 1 base and J gave up 3 bases, with 6 bases separating them. The CDR3 runs 13 residues. Per germline, CDR1 SEHNR and CDR2 FQNEAQ (reference sequence). The method was immunoSEQ multiplex PCR; TCRdb's version includes in-frame clones alone and lacks a portion of them. Of about 6,600 clones in the sample, roughly 80% are singletons; the top ten hold approximately 7%. The TCR sequence derives from a human donor with HPV-associated anogenital cancer. This chain joins TRBV7-9 and TRBJ1-2; D uncertain. The starting material was tumor tissue, obtained from a patient who underwent chemoradiotherapy. CDR3 in amino acids: CASSLDFDYGYTF. The CDR3, as DNA: TGTGCCAGCAGCTTAGATTTTGACTATGGCTACACCTTC.